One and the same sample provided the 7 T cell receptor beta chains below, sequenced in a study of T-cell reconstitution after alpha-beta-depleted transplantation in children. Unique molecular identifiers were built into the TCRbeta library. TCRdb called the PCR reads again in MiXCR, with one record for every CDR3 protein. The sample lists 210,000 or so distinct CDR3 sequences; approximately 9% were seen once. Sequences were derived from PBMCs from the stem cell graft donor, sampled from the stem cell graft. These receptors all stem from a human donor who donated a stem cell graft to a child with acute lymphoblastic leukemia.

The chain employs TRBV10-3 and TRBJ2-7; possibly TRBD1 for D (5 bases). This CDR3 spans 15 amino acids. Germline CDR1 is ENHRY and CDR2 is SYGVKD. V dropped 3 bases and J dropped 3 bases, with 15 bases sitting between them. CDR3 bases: TGTGCCATCAGTGAAGGTGGCAGGGTGGGCTACGAGCAGTACTTC. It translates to CAISEGGRVGYEQYF.

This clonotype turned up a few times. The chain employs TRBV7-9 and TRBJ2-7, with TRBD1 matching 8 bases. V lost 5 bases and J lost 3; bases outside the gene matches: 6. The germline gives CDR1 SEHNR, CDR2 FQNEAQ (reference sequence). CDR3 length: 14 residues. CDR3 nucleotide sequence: TGTGCCAGCAGCGGCCGGGACAGGTTCTACGAGCAGTACTTC. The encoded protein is CASSGRDRFYEQYF.

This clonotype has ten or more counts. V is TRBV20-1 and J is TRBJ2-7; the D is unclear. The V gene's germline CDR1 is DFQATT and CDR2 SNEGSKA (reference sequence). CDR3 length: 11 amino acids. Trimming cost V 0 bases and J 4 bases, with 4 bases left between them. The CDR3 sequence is CSARDIYEQYF. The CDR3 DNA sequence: TGCAGTGCTAGAGACATATACGAGCAGTACTTC.

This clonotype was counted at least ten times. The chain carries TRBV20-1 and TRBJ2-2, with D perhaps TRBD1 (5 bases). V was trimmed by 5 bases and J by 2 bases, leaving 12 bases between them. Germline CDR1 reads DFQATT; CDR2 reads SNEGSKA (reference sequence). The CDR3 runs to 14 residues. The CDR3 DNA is TGCAGTGCTCCTACCCAGGGAAACACCGGGGAGCTGTTTTTT. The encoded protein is CSAPTQGNTGELFF.

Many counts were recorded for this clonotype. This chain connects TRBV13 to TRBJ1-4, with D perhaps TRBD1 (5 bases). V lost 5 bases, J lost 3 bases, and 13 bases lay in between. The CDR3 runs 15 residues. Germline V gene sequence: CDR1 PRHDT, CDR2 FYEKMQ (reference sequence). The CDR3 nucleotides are TGTGCCAGCAGCGAACAGGCGTTGGCTAATGAAAAACTGTTTTTT. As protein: CASSEQALANEKLFF.

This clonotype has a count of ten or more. CDR3 amino acids: CASSLGGVYAFF. CDR3 sequence (DNA): TGTGCCAGCAGCTTGGGAGGGGTTTATGCTTTCTTT. The chain employs TRBV7-2 and TRBJ1-1; D may be TRBD1 (5 bases). Germline V gene sequence: CDR1 SGHTA, CDR2 FQGNSA. This CDR3 is built from 12 residues. V lost 3 bases and J 11 bases, leaving 13 bases between the germline ends.

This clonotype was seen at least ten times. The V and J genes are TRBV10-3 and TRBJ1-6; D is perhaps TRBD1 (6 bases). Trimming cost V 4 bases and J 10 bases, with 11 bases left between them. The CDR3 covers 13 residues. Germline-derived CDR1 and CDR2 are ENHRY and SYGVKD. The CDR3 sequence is CAISVQGGSPLHF. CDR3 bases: TGTGCCATCAGTGTACAGGGAGGATCACCCCTCCACTTT.